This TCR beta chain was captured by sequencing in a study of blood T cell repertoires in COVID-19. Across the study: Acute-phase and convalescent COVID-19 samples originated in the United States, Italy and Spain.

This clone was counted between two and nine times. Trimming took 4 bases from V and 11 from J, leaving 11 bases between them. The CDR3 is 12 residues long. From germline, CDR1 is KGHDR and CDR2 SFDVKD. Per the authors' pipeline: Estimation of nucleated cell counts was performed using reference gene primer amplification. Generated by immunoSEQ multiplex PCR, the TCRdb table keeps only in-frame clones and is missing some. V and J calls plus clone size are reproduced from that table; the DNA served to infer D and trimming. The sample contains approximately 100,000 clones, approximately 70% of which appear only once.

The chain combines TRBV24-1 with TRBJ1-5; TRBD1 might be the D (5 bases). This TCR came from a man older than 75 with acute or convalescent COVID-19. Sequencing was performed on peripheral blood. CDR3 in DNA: TGTGCCACCAGTGAATATGAAGGGGCCCAGCATTTT. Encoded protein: CATSEYEGAQHF.